A single sample is the source of the 15 T cell receptor beta chains below, sequenced in a study of CD8+ T cells in alopecia areata (dated by TCRdb to the late 2010s). The library was prepared using the immunoSEQ multiplex PCR assay. To provide template for TCR sequencing, every sample had RNA extracted and reverse transcribed into cDNA. This is the immuneACCESS table as TCRdb keeps it, with only in-frame sequences that have V and J called. A part of the clones is gone; compared with another copy, unresolved V genes explain less than half, and the rest is unexplained. The sample records roughly 150,000 clones, roughly 64% of which are singletons. The ten largest clonotypes hold 5% to 7.5% of the sample. Read against the paper, the sample's time point label means: baseline before oral tofacitinib. Material: CD4+ T cells sorted from blood, obtained at week 0. Receptors were obtained from a human donor with alopecia areata.

The chain combines TRBV7-9 with TRBJ2-1; the match to TRBD1 covers 10 bases. The CDR3 is made up of 16 amino acids. V shed 5 bases and J 3 bases; nucleotides not matched to a gene: 7. CDR1 and CDR2 (germline): SEHNR, FQNEAQ (reference sequence). The CDR3 DNA is TGTGCCAGCAGCCTGGGACAGGGGAATTACTACAATGAGCAGTTCTTC. This gives the protein CASSLGQGNYYNEQFF.

This chain uses TRBV4-3 with TRBJ2-6; D ambiguous. The V end lost 4 bases, the J end lost 0 bases, and 4 bases lay between the germline ends. This CDR3 contains 14 residues. The germline CDR1 and CDR2 sequences are LGHNA and YSLEER. This CDR3 reads CASSPASGANVLTF. The CDR3 bases are TGCGCCAGCAGCCCCGCCTCTGGGGCCAACGTCCTGACTTTC.

V and J are TRBV30 and TRBJ1-1, with D hard to call. Per the germline V gene, CDR1 is GTSNPN and CDR2 is SVGIG (reference sequence). CDR3 length: 12 residues. V lost 0 bases and J lost 5, with 7 bases in between. The CDR3 DNA reads TGTGCCTGGAGTGTATCTCGAACTGAAGCTTTCTTT. This translates into CAWSVSRTEAFF.

In this sample, this clone turned up a few times. This chain joins TRBV25-1 and TRBJ1-3, with D unclear. The CDR3 has 13 amino acids. V dropped 8 bases and J dropped 2 bases, with 10 bases sitting between them. CDR1 and CDR2 from the germline V gene are MGHDK and SYGVNS. The CDR3 spells CASVASPGNTIYF. The CDR3 nucleotides are TGTGCCAGCGTAGCTTCCCCTGGAAACACCATATATTTT.

The chain joins TRBV19 to TRBJ1-5; 9 bases agree with TRBD1. Germline-derived CDR1 and CDR2 are LNHDA and SQIVND (reference sequence). The J segment lost 7 bases and the V segment lost 7 bases, leaving 5 bases of the junction unmatched. This CDR3 is 13 amino acids long. CDR3 amino acids: CASMGQGRQPQHF. CDR3 DNA: TGTGCCAGTATGGGACAGGGAAGGCAGCCCCAGCATTTT.

This chain joins TRBV27 and TRBJ1-6, with D hard to call. Germline V gene data show CDR1 as MNHEY and CDR2 as SMNVEV (reference sequence). The germline V and J ends were trimmed by 3 bases and 1 base, with 7 bases remaining between them. The CDR3 extends over 15 amino acids. The CDR3 bases are TGTGCCAGCAGTTTTTCGGGTTCCTATAATTCACCCCTCCACTTT. It specifies CASSFSGSYNSPLHF.

This clone has more than one count but fewer than ten. The chain uses TRBV5-1 and TRBJ2-1; tentative D call: TRBD1 (6 bases). Trimming took 4 bases from V and 4 from J, leaving 18 bases between them. Looked up from germline, CDR1 is SGHRS and CDR2 is YFSETQ. This CDR3 spans 16 amino acids. In DNA form, the CDR3 reads TGCGCCAGCAGCGTGGCGCCAGGGGCTGGATACAATGAGCAGTTCTTC. It codes for CASSVAPGAGYNEQFF.

The chain recombines TRBV29-1 with TRBJ2-2; D unclear. Per the germline V gene, CDR1 is SQVTM and CDR2 is ANQGSEA. The CDR3 has 14 amino acids. Trimming took 4 bases from V and 2 from J, leaving 11 bases between them. The CDR3 nucleotides read TGCAGCGTTGTTTACGGATACAACACCGGGGAGCTGTTTTTT. Its translation: CSVVYGYNTGELFF.

This clone was seen a few times. The rearrangement uses TRBV19 and TRBJ1-1; 8 positions match TRBD1. CDR1 is LNHDA, CDR2 SQIVND, per germline (reference sequence). The CDR3 is 16 residues long. Trimming at V came to 8 bases and at J to 4 bases, leaving 15 bases not matched to a gene. DNA for the CDR3: TGTGCCAGTGAAGACAGGGGCATGTTTTGGGGCACTGAAGCTTTCTTT. This translates into CASEDRGMFWGTEAFF.

The chain employs TRBV6-6 and TRBJ2-1; the D gene is possibly TRBD2 (7 bases). The germline CDR1 and CDR2 sequences are MNHNY and SVGAGI (reference sequence). The CDR3 length is 14 residues. Deletions cut 7 bases from V and 7 bases from J, with 17 bases between. CDR3 in amino acids: CASTPQGGGNEQFF. The CDR3 coding sequence is TGTGCCAGCACCCCGCAAGGGGGGGGAAATGAGCAGTTCTTC.

The chain links TRBV5-1 to TRBJ1-1; TRBD1 might be the D (6 bases). Germline loops: CDR1 SGHRS, CDR2 YFSETQ. Trimming pared 0 bases from V and 2 bases from J, leaving 8 bases between. The CDR3 is 14 residues long. CDR3 nucleotide sequence: TGCGCCAGCAGCTTGGACAGGGTTAACACTGAAGCTTTCTTT. This translates into CASSLDRVNTEAFF.

The genes are TRBV6-5 and TRBJ2-6, with 7 bases identical to TRBD1. The germline V gene encodes CDR1 MNHEY and CDR2 SVGAGI. The ends lost 8 bases at V and 4 bases at J; junction bases unmatched: 8. The CDR3 runs 15 residues. Written as DNA, the CDR3 is TGTGCCAGCGGACCCACAGGGGCCGGGGCCAACGTCCTGACTTTC. Protein: CASGPTGAGANVLTF.

The chain combines TRBV9 with TRBJ2-1, with TRBD1 matching over 7 bases. There are 11 residues in the CDR3. Trimming removed 3 bases from V and 9 bases from J; junction bases left unmatched: 0. Germline assignment: CDR1 SGDLS and CDR2 YYNGEE. The CDR3 DNA reads as TGTGCCAGCAGCGCAGGGGGTGAGCAGTTCTTC. Its protein is CASSAGGEQFF.

This chain joins TRBV30 and TRBJ2-3; D gene unclear. Germline V gene data show CDR1 as GTSNPN and CDR2 as SVGIG (reference sequence). This CDR3 has 11 residues. Trimming shortened V by 2 bases and J by 4 bases, and 4 bases separated the two germline ends. CDR3 DNA: TGTGCCTGGAGTTTGGCAGATACGCAGTATTTT. It translates to CAWSLADTQYF.

The gene calls are TRBV5-1 and TRBJ1-6; TRBD1 agrees at 7 bases. Germline CDR1 is SGHRS and CDR2 is YFSETQ. With V trimmed by 4 bases and J by 7 bases, 5 bases remained unmatched. This CDR3 comprises 14 residues. CDR3 amino acids: CASSGRGENSPLHF. The DNA for the CDR3 is TGCGCCAGCAGCGGCAGGGGGGAGAATTCACCCCTCCACTTT.